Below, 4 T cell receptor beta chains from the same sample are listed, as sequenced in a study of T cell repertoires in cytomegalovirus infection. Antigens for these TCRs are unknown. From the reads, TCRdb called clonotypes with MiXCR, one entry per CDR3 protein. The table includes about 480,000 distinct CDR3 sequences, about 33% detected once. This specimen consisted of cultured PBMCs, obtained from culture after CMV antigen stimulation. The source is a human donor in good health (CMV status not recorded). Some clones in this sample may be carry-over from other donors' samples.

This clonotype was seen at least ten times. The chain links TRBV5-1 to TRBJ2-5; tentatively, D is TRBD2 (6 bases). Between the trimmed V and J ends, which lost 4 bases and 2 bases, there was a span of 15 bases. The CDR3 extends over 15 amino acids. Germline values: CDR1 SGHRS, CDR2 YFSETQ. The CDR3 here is CASSPTGTAQETQYF. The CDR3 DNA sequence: TGCGCCAGCAGCCCAACCGGGACTGCTCAAGAGACCCAGTACTTC. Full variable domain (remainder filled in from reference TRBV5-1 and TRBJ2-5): KAGVTQTPRYLIKTRGQQVTLSCSPISGHRSVSWYQQTPGQGLQFLFEYFSETQRNKGNFPGRFSGRQFSNSRSEMNVSTLELGDSALYLCASSPTGTAQETQYFGPGTRLLVL.

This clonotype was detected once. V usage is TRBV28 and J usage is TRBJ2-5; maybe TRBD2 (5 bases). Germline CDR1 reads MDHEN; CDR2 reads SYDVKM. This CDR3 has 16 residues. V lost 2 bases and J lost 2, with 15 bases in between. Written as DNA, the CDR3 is TGTGCCAGCAGTTTAGTCTCGGGGTTGGGGCAAGAGACCCAGTACTTC. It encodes CASSLVSGLGQETQYF.

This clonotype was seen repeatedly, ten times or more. CDR3 in amino acids: CASSFTGSGNTIYF. DNA for the CDR3: TGTGCCAGCAGCTTTACGGGCTCTGGAAACACCATATATTTT. This sequence joins TRBV5-6 and TRBJ1-3; D is ambiguous. The germline V gene encodes CDR1 SGHDT and CDR2 YYEEEE. The V gene lost 2 bases and the J gene lost 0 bases, with 6 bases spanning the gap. The CDR3 spans 14 residues.

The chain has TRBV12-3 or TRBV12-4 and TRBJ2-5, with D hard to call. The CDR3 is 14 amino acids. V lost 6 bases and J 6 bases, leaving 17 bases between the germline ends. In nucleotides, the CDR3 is TGTGCCAGCAGCCTAGAGGCCGGTGGAAAGACCCAGTACTTC. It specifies CASSLEAGGKTQYF.